Listed here are 26 T cell receptor beta chains from one sample, sequenced in a study of T cells in Graves' hyperthyroidism and ophthalmopathy. TCR beta CDR3 regions were amplified from RNA transcripts. RT-PCR in the first round (using the HTBI primer set) targeted the TCR CDR3. TCRdb reprocessed the multiplex PCR reads via MiXCR and lists one record per CDR3 protein. The table includes about 290,000 distinct CDR3 sequences, 16% detected once. Sequencing was carried out using blood. The receptors stem from a man aged 25 to 40 with Graves' hyperthyroidism.

The chain uses TRBV6-1 and TRBJ2-1, with 12 bases that match TRBD2. The germline V gene encodes CDR1 MNHNS and CDR2 SASEGT. Trimming at V came to 6 bases and at J to 8 bases, leaving 5 bases not matched to a gene. There are 14 residues in the CDR3. The CDR3, as DNA: TGTGCCAGCAGCCTAGCGGGAGGGTCCGATGAGCAGTTCTTC. The encoded protein is CASSLAGGSDEQFF.

The genes are TRBV2 and TRBJ1-2; D is undetermined. Germline V gene data show CDR1 as SNHLY and CDR2 as FYNNEI. The CDR3 is 12 residues long. The V and J ends lost 10 bases and 4 bases respectively, with 13 bases between them. The CDR3 here is CATRRETYGYTF. CDR3 nucleotides: TGTGCCACCCGTAGGGAAACCTATGGCTACACCTTC.

In its sample, this clonotype was seen many times. This chain joins TRBV20-1 and TRBJ2-1; weak D call: TRBD2 (7 bases). CDR3 length: 14 amino acids. Germline values: CDR1 DFQATT, CDR2 SNEGSKA (reference sequence). The ends were cut back, 3 bases at V and 7 bases at J, with 16 bases in the middle. Here the CDR3 DNA reads TGCAGTGCTAGCCTGGGGGCTAGCGGTAATGAGCAGTTCTTC. Its protein is CSASLGASGNEQFF.

In DNA, the CDR3 is TGTGCCAGCAGCTTAGAAGGACGTACGTTCAACTATGGCTACACCTTC. Amino acid sequence: CASSLEGRTFNYGYTF. The chain links TRBV11-2 to TRBJ1-2; no clear D. The germline gives CDR1 SGHAT, CDR2 FQNNGV. Trimming pared 0 bases from V and 2 bases from J, leaving 13 bases between. The CDR3 has 16 amino acids.

This clonotype was counted at least ten times. The chain couples TRBV6-1 to TRBJ2-2; 12 nucleotides align to TRBD1. CDR1 and CDR2 (germline): MNHNS, SASEGT. The CDR3 spans 17 residues. Trimming at V came to 1 base and at J to 7 bases, leaving 7 bases not matched to a gene. CDR3 DNA: TGTGCCAGCAGTGAAGGCGGGACAGGGGGCGCAGGCGGGGAGCTGTTTTTT. This sequence encodes CASSEGGTGGAGGELFF.

The table lists this clonotype with many counts. V and J are TRBV30 and TRBJ2-4; 7 bases agree with TRBD1. CDR3 length: 13 amino acids. V lost 2 bases, J lost 7 bases, and 5 bases stayed unmatched. Germline CDR1 is GTSNPN and CDR2 is SVGIG (reference sequence). The CDR3 reads CAWSQLRGNIQYF. The DNA of the CDR3 is TGTGCCTGGAGTCAGCTCAGGGGGAACATTCAGTACTTC. Complete variable domain (other parts from reference TRBV30 and TRBJ2-4): SQTIHQWPATLVQPVGSPLSLECTVEGTSNPNLYWYRQAAGRGLQLLFYSVGIGQISSEVPQNLSASRPQDRQFILSSKKLLLSDSGFYLCAWSQLRGNIQYFGAGTRLSVL.

This clonotype was seen at least ten times. The J gene is TRBJ1-2, the V gene TRBV12-3 or TRBV12-4; D gene unclear. Trimming pared 2 bases from V and 6 bases from J, leaving 4 bases between. The CDR3 spans 11 residues. The DNA of the CDR3 is TGTGCCAGCAGTTTATGGGATGGCTACACCTTC. Encoded protein: CASSLWDGYTF.

This clonotype was seen at least ten times. J is TRBJ2-1 and V is TRBV7-2; 7 positions match TRBD2. The junction had 3 bases not matched to a gene; V was cut back by 6 bases and J by 7 bases. Germline lookup yields CDR1 SGHTA and CDR2 FQGNSA. The CDR3 consists of 12 residues. In DNA form, the CDR3 reads TGTGCCAGCAGTTGGGGGGGAAATGAGCAGTTCTTC. Protein product: CASSWGGNEQFF.

The sample holds a few counts of this clonotype. The chain carries TRBV19 and TRBJ1-1; 8 bases match TRBD1. The CDR3 is 16 residues long. Trimming took 3 bases from V and 3 from J; bases not matched to a gene: 9. Germline values: CDR1 LNHDA, CDR2 SQIVND (reference sequence). CDR3: CASSIGLRGLDTEAFF. The CDR3 DNA reads TGTGCCAGTAGTATCGGCCTCAGGGGGCTTGACACTGAAGCTTTCTTT.

This rearrangement joins TRBV28 to TRBJ1-5; D possibly corresponds to TRBD1 (5 bases). CDR1 MDHEN and CDR2 SYDVKM come from the germline V gene. Trimming removed 10 bases from V and 3 bases from J, with 13 bases in between. There are 13 residues in the CDR3. CDR3 in amino acids: CAITQTANQPQHF. The CDR3 nucleotides read TGTGCCATAACCCAGACAGCCAATCAGCCCCAGCATTTT.

This clonotype was seen only a few times. The chain has TRBV11-2 and TRBJ1-2; D gene ambiguous. Between the trimmed V and J ends, which lost 5 bases and 4 bases, there was a span of 17 bases. The germline gives CDR1 SGHAT, CDR2 FQNNGV. This CDR3 contains 15 residues. Here the CDR3 reads CASSQSRGWRYGYTF. DNA for the CDR3: TGTGCCAGCAGCCAAAGCCGTGGGTGGCGCTATGGCTACACCTTC.

The chain has TRBV4-1 and TRBJ2-3; D not certain. Germline loops: CDR1 MGHRA, CDR2 YSYEKL. The CDR3 has 14 amino acids. V gave up 0 bases and J gave up 3 bases, with 7 bases separating them. The CDR3 spells CASSQEPPTDTQYF. Here the CDR3 DNA reads TGCGCCAGCAGCCAAGAGCCTCCTACAGATACGCAGTATTTT.

This clonotype was recorded at least ten times. J is TRBJ2-5 and V is TRBV7-2; 13 bases are a match to TRBD2. V lost 5 bases to trimming and J lost 5 bases; unmatched junction nucleotides: 2. CDR1 is SGHTA and CDR2 is FQGNSA in the germline V gene. The CDR3 extends over 14 amino acids. The CDR3 DNA reads TGTGCCAGCAGCCCGGGACTAGCGGGGGAGACCCAGTACTTC. It yields the protein CASSPGLAGETQYF.

The J gene is TRBJ2-1, the V gene TRBV27, with 11 bases that match TRBD2. Germline V lookup: CDR1 MNHEY, CDR2 SMNVEV (reference sequence). The CDR3 has 16 residues. After removal of 5 bases from V and 8 bases from J, the junction contained 11 bases not matched to a gene. The CDR3 nucleotides read TGTGCCAGCAGTGCGTACCCGGGACTAGCGGACCATGAGCAGTTCTTC. It specifies CASSAYPGLADHEQFF.

This clonotype came up many times. The genes are TRBV20-1 and TRBJ1-6, with a possible D match to TRBD1 (5 bases). The V gene lost 1 base and the J gene lost 14 bases, with 12 bases spanning the gap. There are 12 residues in the CDR3. CDR1 is DFQATT and CDR2 is SNEGSKA in the germline V gene (reference sequence). Written as DNA, the CDR3 is TGCAGTGCTAGAGTTGGGAGAGGGGCCCTCCACTTT. This sequence encodes CSARVGRGALHF.

About this clonotype: One base away lies a much larger clone, so this may be a sequencing read error. The rearrangement joins TRBV12-3 or TRBV12-4 to TRBJ2-2; D possibly corresponds to TRBD2 (6 bases). With 4 bases removed from V and 4 bases from J, the gap between germline ends came to 13 bases. CDR3 length: 15 residues. DNA of the CDR3: TGTGCCAGCAGTTCCCGGGGGACGGTCACCGGGGAGCTGTTTTTT. This gives the protein CASSSRGTVTGELFF.

The chain joins TRBV5-1 to TRBJ2-7, with 8 bases aligning to TRBD1. With 3 bases clipped from V and 5 bases from J, the junction kept 7 bases outside the gene matches. The CDR3 extends over 14 amino acids. Germline V lookup: CDR1 SGHRS, CDR2 YFSETQ. CDR3 coding DNA: TGCGCCAGCAGCTCCCGGACAGGGAACAACGAGCAGTACTTC. It encodes CASSSRTGNNEQYF.

The gene calls are TRBV18 and TRBJ2-3, with D perhaps given as TRBD1 or TRBD2 (5 bases each). The CDR3 length is 16 residues. Between the trimmed V and J ends, which lost 0 bases and 3 bases, there was a span of 13 bases. CDR1 and CDR2 from the germline V gene are KGHSH and LQKENI. CDR3 region: CASSPPAGPGTDTQYF. The CDR3 DNA sequence: TGTGCCAGCTCACCACCGGCAGGGCCGGGGACAGATACGCAGTATTTT.

This clonotype has ten or more counts. V usage is TRBV7-3 and J usage is TRBJ1-1; D unclear. Trimming took 5 bases from V and 8 from J, leaving 12 bases between them. CDR1 is SGHTA and CDR2 is FQGTGA in the germline V gene. The CDR3 sequence is 12 residues long. CDR3 nucleotides: TGTGCCAGCAGCAACGGACCTCCGGAAGCTTTCTTT. Protein product: CASSNGPPEAFF.

The sample holds a few counts of this clonotype. The chain recombines TRBV5-8 with TRBJ2-2; no clear D. Germline CDR1 and CDR2: SGHTS and YDEGEE. Deletions cut 2 bases from V and 5 bases from J, with 13 bases between. The CDR3 is 15 amino acids. CDR3 amino acids: CASSFRLHQTGELFF. Written as DNA, the CDR3 is TGTGCCAGCAGCTTCCGACTGCACCAAACCGGGGAGCTGTTTTTT.

The V gene is TRBV9, the J gene TRBJ2-2, with 8 bases aligning to TRBD2. V dropped 4 bases and J dropped 1; count of bases not matched to a gene: 3. CDR1 and CDR2 from the germline V gene are SGDLS and YYNGEE. CDR3 length: 15 amino acids. CDR3 in amino acids: CASSPGGVNTGELFF. CDR3 bases: TGTGCCAGCAGCCCCGGGGGGGTGAACACCGGGGAGCTGTTTTTT. The entire variable domain, with the rest obtained from reference TRBV9 and TRBJ2-2, is as follows: DSGVTQTPKHLITATGQRVTLRCSPRSGDLSVYWYQQSLDQGLQFLIQYYNGEERAKGNILERFSAQQFPDLHSELNLSSLELGDSALYFCASSPGGVNTGELFFGEGSRLTVL.

This clonotype appeared once. J is TRBJ2-5 and V is TRBV28; D gene ambiguous. Per germline, CDR1 MDHEN and CDR2 SYDVKM. Trimming pared 6 bases from V and 2 bases from J, leaving 22 bases between. The CDR3 length is 17 residues. CDR3 residues: CASSLGVSVSEQETQYF. The DNA of the CDR3 is TGTGCCAGCAGCTTAGGAGTCTCCGTGTCAGAGCAAGAGACCCAGTACTTC.

This clonotype has more than one count but fewer than ten. The genes are TRBV4-1 and TRBJ1-1, with D uncertain. The V gene's germline CDR1 is MGHRA and CDR2 YSYEKL. The CDR3 spans 15 residues. Trimming cost V 4 bases and J 1 base, with 13 bases left between them. Here the CDR3 DNA reads TGCGCCAGCAGCCGAGACTGGACCGGGAACACTGAAGCTTTCTTT. Amino acids: CASSRDWTGNTEAFF.

This clonotype was counted many times. This chain connects TRBV12-3 or TRBV12-4 to TRBJ1-5, with a tentative D call TRBD1 (6 bases). The CDR3 is 16 residues long. Trimming stripped 1 base from V and 4 bases from J, with 14 bases between. The CDR3 loop reads CASSLGEGDTNQPQHF. In nucleotides, the CDR3 is TGTGCCAGCAGTTTAGGGGAGGGGGACACGAATCAGCCCCAGCATTTT.

This clonotype was observed at least ten times. The chain is built from TRBV5-1 and TRBJ2-2, with 8 bases fitting TRBD2. The CDR3 totals 15 residues. J was trimmed by 5 bases and V by 2 bases; bases with no gene match: 5. The germline V gene encodes CDR1 SGHRS and CDR2 YFSETQ. The CDR3 loop is CASSLAGDATGELFF. CDR3 DNA: TGCGCCAGCAGCTTAGCGGGAGACGCGACCGGGGAGCTGTTTTTT. Full variable domain (rest looked up from reference TRBV5-1 and TRBJ2-2): KAGVTQTPRYLIKTRGQQVTLSCSPISGHRSVSWYQQTPGQGLQFLFEYFSETQRNKGNFPGRFSGRQFSNSRSEMNVSTLELGDSALYLCASSLAGDATGELFFGEGSRLTVL.

At least ten counts were recorded for this clonotype. The genes are TRBV24-1 and TRBJ2-1; 12 bases line up with TRBD2. The V segment lost 8 bases and the J segment 1 base; nucleotides outside the gene matches: 17. Germline CDR1 is KGHDR and CDR2 is SFDVKD. The CDR3 is 20 residues long. CDR3 in DNA: TGTGCCACCATTATGGGATCGGGGCTAGCGGGAGGGCCATCCTACAATGAGCAGTTCTTC. Translating it yields CATIMGSGLAGGPSYNEQFF.